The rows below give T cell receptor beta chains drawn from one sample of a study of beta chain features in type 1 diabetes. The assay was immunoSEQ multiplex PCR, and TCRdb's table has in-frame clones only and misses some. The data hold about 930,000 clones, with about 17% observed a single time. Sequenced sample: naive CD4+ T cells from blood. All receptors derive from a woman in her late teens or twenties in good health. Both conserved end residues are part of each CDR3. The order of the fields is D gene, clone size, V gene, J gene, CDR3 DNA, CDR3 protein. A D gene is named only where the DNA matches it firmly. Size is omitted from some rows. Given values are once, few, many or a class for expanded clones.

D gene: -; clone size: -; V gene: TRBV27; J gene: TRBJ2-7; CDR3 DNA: TGTGCCAGCAGTAAACAAAACTACGAGCAGTACTTC; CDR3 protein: CASSKQNYEQYF
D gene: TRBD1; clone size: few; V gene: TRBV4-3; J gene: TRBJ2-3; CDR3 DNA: TGCGCCAGCAGCCTCCAGGGACAGGGGGGGGATACGCAGTATTTT; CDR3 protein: CASSLQGQGGDTQYF
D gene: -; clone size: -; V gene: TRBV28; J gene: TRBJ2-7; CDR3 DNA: TGTGCCAGCAGGACCTTATACGAGCAGTACTTC; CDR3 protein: CASRTLYEQYF
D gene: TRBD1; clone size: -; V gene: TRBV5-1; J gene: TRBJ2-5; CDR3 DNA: TGCGCCAGCAGCTTGGGCCACACAGGGACAGCCCAAGAGACCCAGTACTTC; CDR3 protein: CASSLGHTGTAQETQYF
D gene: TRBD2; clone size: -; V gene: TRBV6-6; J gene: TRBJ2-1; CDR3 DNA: TGTGCCAGCAGTCAGACTAGCGGGGTAAACAATGAGCAGTTCTTC; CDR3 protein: CASSQTSGVNNEQFF
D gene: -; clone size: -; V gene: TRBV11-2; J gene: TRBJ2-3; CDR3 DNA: TGTGCCAGCGAGGAGGGAAATACGCAGTATTTT; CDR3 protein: CASEEGNTQYF
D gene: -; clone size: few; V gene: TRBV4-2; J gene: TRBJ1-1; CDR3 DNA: TGTGCCAGCAGCCAGAGACAGAGAATTAACACTGAAGCTTTCTTT; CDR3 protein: CASSQRQRINTEAFF
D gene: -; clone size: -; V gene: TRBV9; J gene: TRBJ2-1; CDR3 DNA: TGTGCCAGCAGCGTAGGTACGGGCGGCAATGAGCAGTTCTTC; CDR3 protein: CASSVGTGGNEQFF
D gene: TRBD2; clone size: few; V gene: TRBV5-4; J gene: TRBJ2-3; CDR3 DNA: TGTGCCAGCAGCCAAGCGTCGGGACTAGCGACAGATACGCAGTATTTT; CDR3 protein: CASSQASGLATDTQYF
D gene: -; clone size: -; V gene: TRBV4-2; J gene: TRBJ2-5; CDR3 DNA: TGTGCCAGCAGCCAAGATCAGGGAGAGACCCAGTACTTC; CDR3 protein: CASSQDQGETQYF
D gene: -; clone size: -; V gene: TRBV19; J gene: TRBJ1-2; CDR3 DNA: TGTGCCAGCCCGCCCCGCGCCATCCGGGATGGCTACACCTTC; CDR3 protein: CASPPRAIRDGYTF
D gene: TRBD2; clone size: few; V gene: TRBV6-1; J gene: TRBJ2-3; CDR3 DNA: TGTGCCAGCAGTCCGGGACTAGCGGGTTCAGATACGCAGTATTTT; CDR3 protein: CASSPGLAGSDTQYF
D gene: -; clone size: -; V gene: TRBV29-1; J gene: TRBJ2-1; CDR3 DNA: TGCAGCGCAGAGGGGGGGGATTCGTACAATGAGCAGTTCTTC; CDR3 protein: CSAEGGDSYNEQFF
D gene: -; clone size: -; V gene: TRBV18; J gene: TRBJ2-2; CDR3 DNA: TGTGCCAGCTCAGATGGAGGGGAGCTGTTTTTT; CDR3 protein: CASSDGGELFF
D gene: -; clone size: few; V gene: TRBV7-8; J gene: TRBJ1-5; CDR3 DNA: TGTGCCAGCAGCTTAGCCTCGAGCCCAATCTTTAATCAGCCCCAGCATTTT; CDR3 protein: CASSLASSPIFNQPQHF
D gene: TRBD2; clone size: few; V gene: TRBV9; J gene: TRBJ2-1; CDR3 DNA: TGTGCCAGCAGCGACCTACTAGCGGGAGGTACCGATGAGCAGTTCTTC; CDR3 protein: CASSDLLAGGTDEQFF
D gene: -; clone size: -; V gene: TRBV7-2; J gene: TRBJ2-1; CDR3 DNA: TGTGCCAGCAACTTACGCGGGCGTACCTACAATGAGCAGTTCTTC; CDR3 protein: CASNLRGRTYNEQFF
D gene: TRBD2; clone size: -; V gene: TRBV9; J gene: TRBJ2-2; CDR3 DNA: TGTGCCAGCAGCGTAGTGATTAGCGGGAAAGCCGGGGAGCTGTTTTTT; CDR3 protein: CASSVVISGKAGELFF
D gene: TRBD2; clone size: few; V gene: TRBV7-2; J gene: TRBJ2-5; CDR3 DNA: TGTGCCAGCAGCTTAGTTGGACTAGCGGGAGGCGGTGAGACCCAGTACTTC; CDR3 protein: CASSLVGLAGGGETQYF
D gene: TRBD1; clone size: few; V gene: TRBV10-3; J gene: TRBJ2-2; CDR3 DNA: TGTGCCATCAAAGGACAGGGGCGGAACACCGGGGAGCTGTTTTTT; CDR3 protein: CAIKGQGRNTGELFF
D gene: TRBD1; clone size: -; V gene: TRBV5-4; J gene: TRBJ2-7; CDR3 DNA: TGTGCCAGCAGCTTGGGGGGACAGGGGGACTACGAGCAGTACTTC; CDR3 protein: CASSLGGQGDYEQYF
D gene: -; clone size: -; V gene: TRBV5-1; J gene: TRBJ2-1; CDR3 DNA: TGCGCCAGCAGCTTGGTTACAGGATACAATGAGCAGTTCTTC; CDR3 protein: CASSLVTGYNEQFF
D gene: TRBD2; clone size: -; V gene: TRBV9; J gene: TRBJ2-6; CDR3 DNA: TGTGCCAGCAGCCCCACTAGCGGGAAGGGCTCTGGGGCCAACGTCCTGACTTTC; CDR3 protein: CASSPTSGKGSGANVLTF
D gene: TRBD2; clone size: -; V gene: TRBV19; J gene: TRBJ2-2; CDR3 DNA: TGTGCCAGTAGTAGACTAGCGGGAGGCCCAGACACCGGGGAGCTGTTTTTT; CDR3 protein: CASSRLAGGPDTGELFF
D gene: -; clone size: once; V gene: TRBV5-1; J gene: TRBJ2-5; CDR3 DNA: TGCGCCAGCAGCTTAGGTGGTCCAGGGACCCAGTACTTC; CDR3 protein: CASSLGGPGTQYF
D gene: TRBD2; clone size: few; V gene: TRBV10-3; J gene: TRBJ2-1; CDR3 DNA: TGTGCCATCAGTGATGGACTAGCGGGAGGGGGCAATGAGCAGTTCTTC; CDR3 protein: CAISDGLAGGGNEQFF
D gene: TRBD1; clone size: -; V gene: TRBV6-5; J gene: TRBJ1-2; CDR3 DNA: TGTGCCAGCAGCCTGGGACAGGGTCACGGCTACACCTTC; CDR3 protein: CASSLGQGHGYTF
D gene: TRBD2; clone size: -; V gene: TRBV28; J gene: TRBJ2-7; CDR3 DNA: TGTGCCAGCAGCGCTAGACTAGCGGGAAGGTATTGGCAGTACTTC; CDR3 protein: CASSARLAGRYWQYF
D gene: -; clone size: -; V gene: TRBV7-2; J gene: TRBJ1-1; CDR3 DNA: TGTGCCAGCAGCTTAAAATCTGGGACTGAAGCTTTCTTT; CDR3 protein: CASSLKSGTEAFF
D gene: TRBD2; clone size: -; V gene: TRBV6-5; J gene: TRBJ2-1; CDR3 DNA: TGTGCCAGCAGTTACTCTGGACTAGCGGGGTACAATGAGCAGTTCTTC; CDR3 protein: CASSYSGLAGYNEQFF
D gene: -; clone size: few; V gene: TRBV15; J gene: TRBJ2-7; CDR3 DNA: TGTGCCACCGCCTGGCGGGTATCCTACGAGCAGTACTTC; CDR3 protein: CATAWRVSYEQYF
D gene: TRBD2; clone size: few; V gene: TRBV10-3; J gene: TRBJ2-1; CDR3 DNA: TGTGCCATCAGTGAAAGGCCACTAGCGGGAAGCGACTCGAGCTACAATGAGCAGTTCTTC; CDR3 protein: CAISERPLAGSDSSYNEQFF
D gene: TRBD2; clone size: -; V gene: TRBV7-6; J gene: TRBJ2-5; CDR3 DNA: TGTGCCAGCATCCCAGAGGGCGGGAGGGTAAAGGAGACCCAGTACTTC; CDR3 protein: CASIPEGGRVKETQYF
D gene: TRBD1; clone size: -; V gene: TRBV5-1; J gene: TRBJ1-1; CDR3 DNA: TGCGCCAGCAGCTTGGGAGGGGGCTTAACTGAAGCTTTCTTT; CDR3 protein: CASSLGGGLTEAFF
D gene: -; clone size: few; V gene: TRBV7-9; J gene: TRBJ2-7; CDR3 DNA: TGTGCCAGCAGCTTACCCCCCCTGGGCGAGCAGTACTTC; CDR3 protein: CASSLPPLGEQYF
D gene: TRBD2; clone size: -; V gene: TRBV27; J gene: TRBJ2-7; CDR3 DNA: TGTGCCAGGCGGACTAGCGGGAAAGCCTACGAGCAGTACTTC; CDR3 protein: CARRTSGKAYEQYF
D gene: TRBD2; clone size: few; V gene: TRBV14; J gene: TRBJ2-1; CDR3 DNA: TGTGCCAGCAGCCAAGGACTAGCGGGAGTACCTCTCTACAATGAGCAGTTCTTC; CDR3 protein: CASSQGLAGVPLYNEQFF
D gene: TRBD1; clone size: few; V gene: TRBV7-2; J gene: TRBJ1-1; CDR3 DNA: TGTGCCAGCAGCTTGACAAGCACAGGGGGCACTGAAGCTTTCTTT; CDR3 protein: CASSLTSTGGTEAFF
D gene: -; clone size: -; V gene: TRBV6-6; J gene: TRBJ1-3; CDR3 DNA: TGTGCCAGCAGTTTCGTACAGGGCTCTGGAAACACCATATATTTT; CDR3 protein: CASSFVQGSGNTIYF
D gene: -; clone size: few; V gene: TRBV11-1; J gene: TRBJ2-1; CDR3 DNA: TGTGCCAGCAGCCCCCAGGTTGGGAATGAGCAGTTCTTC; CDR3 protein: CASSPQVGNEQFF
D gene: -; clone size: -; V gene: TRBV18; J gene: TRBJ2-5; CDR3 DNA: TGTGCCAGCTCAGAGAGGGAGACCCAGTACTTC; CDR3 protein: CASSERETQYF
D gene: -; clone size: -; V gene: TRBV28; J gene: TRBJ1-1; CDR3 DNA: TGTGCCAGCAGTTTTGGAGGGGCAATGAACACTGAAGCTTTCTTT; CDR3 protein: CASSFGGAMNTEAFF